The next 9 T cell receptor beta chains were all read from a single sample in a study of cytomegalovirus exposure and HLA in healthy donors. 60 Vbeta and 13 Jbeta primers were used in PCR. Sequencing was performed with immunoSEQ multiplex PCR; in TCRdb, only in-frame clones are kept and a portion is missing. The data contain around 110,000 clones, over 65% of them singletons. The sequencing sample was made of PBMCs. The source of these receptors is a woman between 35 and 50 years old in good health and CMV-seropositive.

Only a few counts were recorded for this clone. The CDR3 DNA reads as TGTGCCAGCGAGGCGGGGGGCACAGATACGCAGTATTTT. It specifies CASEAGGTDTQYF. The chain uses TRBV6-1 and TRBJ2-3; 7 nucleotides agree with TRBD2. Germline V lookup: CDR1 MNHNS, CDR2 SASEGT. This CDR3 has 13 amino acids. V lost 8 bases and J lost 1; bases outside the gene matches: 3.

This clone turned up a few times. CDR3 protein: CASSLLAGGPGSYNEQFF. For the CDR3, the DNA is TGTGCCAGCAGCTTGCTAGCGGGGGGGCCGGGCTCCTACAATGAGCAGTTCTTC. The chain links TRBV5-5 to TRBJ2-1; TRBD2 matches at 12 bases. The CDR3 spans 18 residues. The germline V gene has CDR1 SGHKS and CDR2 YYEKEE (reference sequence). J lost 0 bases, V lost 1 base, and 5 bases had no gene match.

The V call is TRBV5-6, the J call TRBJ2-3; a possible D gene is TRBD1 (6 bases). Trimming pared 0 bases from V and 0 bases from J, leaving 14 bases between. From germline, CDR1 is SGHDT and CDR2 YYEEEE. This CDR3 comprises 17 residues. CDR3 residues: CASSLDRQVTSTDTQYF. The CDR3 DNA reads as TGTGCCAGCAGCTTGGATCGACAGGTAACTAGCACAGATACGCAGTATTTT.

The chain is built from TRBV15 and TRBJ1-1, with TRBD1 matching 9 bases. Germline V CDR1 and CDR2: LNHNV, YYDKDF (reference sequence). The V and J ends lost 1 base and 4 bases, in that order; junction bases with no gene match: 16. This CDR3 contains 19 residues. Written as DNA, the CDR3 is TGTGCCACCAGCAGAGGGGGGGGAGGGACAGGGCGATGGAGCACTGAAGCTTTCTTT. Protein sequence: CATSRGGGGTGRWSTEAFF.

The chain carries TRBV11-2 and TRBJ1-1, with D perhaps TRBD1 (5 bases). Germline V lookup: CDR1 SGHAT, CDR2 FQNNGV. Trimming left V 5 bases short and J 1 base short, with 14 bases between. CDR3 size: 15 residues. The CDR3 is CASSPVGGGNTEAFF. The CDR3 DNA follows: TGTGCCAGCAGCCCCGTGGGCGGGGGGAACACTGAAGCTTTCTTT. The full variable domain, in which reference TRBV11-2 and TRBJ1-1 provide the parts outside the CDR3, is EAGVAQSPRYKIIEKRQSVAFWCNPISGHATLYWYQQILGQGPKLLIQFQNNGVVDDSQLPKDRFSAERLKGVDSTLKIQPAKLEDSAVYLCASSPVGGGNTEAFFGQGTRLTVV.

CDR3 coding DNA: TGTGCCAGCAGTGAGAGTTACGGGGGGCCTTCCTCCTACAATGAGCAGTTCTTC. Amino acids: CASSESYGGPSSYNEQFF. J is TRBJ2-1 and V is TRBV25-1; perhaps TRBD2 as D (7 bases). Germline loops: CDR1 MGHDK, CDR2 SYGVNS. The CDR3 sequence is 18 residues long. Between the trimmed V and J ends, which lost 3 bases and 0 bases, there was a span of 18 bases.

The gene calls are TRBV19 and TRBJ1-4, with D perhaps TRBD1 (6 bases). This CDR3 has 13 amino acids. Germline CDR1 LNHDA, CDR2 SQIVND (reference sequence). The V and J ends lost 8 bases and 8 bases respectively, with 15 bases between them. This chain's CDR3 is CASGDRIGEKLFF. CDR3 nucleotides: TGTGCCAGTGGCGACAGGATCGGCGAAAAACTGTTTTTT.

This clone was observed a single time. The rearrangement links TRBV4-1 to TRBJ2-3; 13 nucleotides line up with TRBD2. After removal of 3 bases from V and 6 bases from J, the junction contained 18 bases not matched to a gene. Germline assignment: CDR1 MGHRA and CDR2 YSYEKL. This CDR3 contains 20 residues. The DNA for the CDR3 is TGCGCCAGCAGCCATAGGCGCGGACTAGCGGGGGAAAGGAAAGGTGATACGCAGTATTTT. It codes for CASSHRRGLAGERKGDTQYF.

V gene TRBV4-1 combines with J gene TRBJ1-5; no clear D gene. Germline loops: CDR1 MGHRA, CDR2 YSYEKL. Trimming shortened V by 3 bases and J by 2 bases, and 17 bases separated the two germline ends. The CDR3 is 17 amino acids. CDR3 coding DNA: TGCGCCAGCAGCCAGGGGAGACCCATACTCGGCAATCAGCCCCAGCATTTT. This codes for CASSQGRPILGNQPQHF.